The subject of this entry is one T cell receptor (beta chain). The data derive from a study of T cell clones after liver transplantation. Background on the study: In this trial, immunosuppression withdrawal was attempted within 2 years of liver transplant. Post-transplant blood was tracked for graft-donor-reactive T cell clones identified in a pre-transplant mixed lymphocyte reaction. Apart from a few HCV-positive recipients, transplants were for non-autoimmune, non-viral reasons. As an antigen-independent comparator, third-party-reactive TCRbeta sequences came from pre-transplant mixed lymphocyte reactions.

Clones were sequenced by immunoSEQ multiplex PCR, and TCRdb holds only the in-frame ones, with some missing. In the table there are 51,000 or so clones, roughly nine tenths of which are singletons. The sample was CD8+ T cells from blood, taken 12 months after liver transplant. The sequence was obtained from a human patient who received a liver transplant. Some T cells may arise from the graft donor.

CDR3 protein: CASSRQTGFNTEAFF. The DNA of the CDR3 is TGTGCCAGCAGTAGACAGACAGGCTTCAACACTGAAGCTTTCTTT. This rearrangement joins TRBV2 to TRBJ1-1; a possible D gene is TRBD1 (6 bases). The ends were cut back, 5 bases at V and 2 bases at J, with 15 bases in the middle. From germline, CDR1 is SNHLY and CDR2 FYNNEI. This CDR3 region has 15 residues.